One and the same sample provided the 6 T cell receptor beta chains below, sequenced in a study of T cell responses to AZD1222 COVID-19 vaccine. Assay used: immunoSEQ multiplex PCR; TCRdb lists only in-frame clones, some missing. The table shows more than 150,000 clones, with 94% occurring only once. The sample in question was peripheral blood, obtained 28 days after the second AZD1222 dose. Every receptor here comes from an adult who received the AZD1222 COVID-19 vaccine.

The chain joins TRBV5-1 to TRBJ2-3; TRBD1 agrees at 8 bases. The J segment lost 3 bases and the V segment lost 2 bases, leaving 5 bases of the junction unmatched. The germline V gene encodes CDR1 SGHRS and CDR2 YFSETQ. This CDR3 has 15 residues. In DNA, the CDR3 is TGCGCCAGCAGCTTCAGGGGGCGCGGTACAGATACGCAGTATTTT. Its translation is CASSFRGRGTDTQYF.

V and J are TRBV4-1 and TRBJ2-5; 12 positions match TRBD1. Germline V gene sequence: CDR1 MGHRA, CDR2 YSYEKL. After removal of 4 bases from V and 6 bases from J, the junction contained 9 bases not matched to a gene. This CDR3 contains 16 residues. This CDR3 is CASSLSRDRGQKTQYF. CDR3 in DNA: TGCGCCAGCAGCCTTTCCCGGGACAGGGGGCAAAAGACCCAGTACTTC.

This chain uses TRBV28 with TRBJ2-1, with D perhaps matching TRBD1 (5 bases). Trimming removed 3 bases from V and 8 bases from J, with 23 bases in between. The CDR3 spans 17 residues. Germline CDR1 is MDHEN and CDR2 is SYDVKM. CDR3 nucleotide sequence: TGTGCCAGCAGTTTGGTGTCAAGGTCAGGACAAAGCGATGAGCAGTTCTTC. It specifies CASSLVSRSGQSDEQFF.

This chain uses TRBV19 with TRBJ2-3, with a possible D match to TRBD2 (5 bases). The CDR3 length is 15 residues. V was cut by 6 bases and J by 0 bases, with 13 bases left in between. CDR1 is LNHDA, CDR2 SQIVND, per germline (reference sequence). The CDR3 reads CASSPGISSTDTQYF. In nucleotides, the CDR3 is TGTGCCAGTAGCCCCGGGATCTCAAGCACAGATACGCAGTATTTT.

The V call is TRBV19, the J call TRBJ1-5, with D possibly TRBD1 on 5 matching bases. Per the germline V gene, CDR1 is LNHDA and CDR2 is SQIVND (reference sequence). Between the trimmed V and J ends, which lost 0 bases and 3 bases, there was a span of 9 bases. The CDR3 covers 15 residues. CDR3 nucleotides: TGTGCCAGTAGTATAGATCGGGGGGTCAATCAGCCCCAGCATTTT. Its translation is CASSIDRGVNQPQHF.

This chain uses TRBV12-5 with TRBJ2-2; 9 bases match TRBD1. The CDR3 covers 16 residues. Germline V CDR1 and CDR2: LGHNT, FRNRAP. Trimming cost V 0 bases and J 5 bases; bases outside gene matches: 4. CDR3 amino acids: CASGLVSGQGTGELFF. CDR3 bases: TGTGCTAGTGGTTTGGTTTCCGGACAGGGGACCGGGGAGCTGTTTTTT.